The next 20 T cell receptor beta chains were all read from a single sample in a study of blood T cells in healthy people across ages. A sample-barcoded 5' primer and a J-beta primer mix were used in a second PCR of about 7 to 11 cycles. TCRdb used MiXCR to reprocess the 5' RACE reads, holding one entry per CDR3 protein. The table lists almost 800,000 distinct CDR3 sequences, roughly 64% of them singletons. The sample was blood. Receptor source: a man in his thirties or forties in good health.

CDR3 bases: TGCAGTGCTTCCCGATCTTTCAGCTCTGGAAACACCATATATTTT. It codes for CSASRSFSSGNTIYF. The chain uses TRBV20-1 and TRBJ1-3; D unclear. Per the germline V gene, CDR1 is DFQATT and CDR2 is SNEGSKA (reference sequence). The V and J ends lost 5 bases and 0 bases respectively, with 14 bases between them. The CDR3 is 15 residues long.

The chain employs TRBV7-2 and TRBJ2-1; D gene ambiguous. Between the trimmed V and J ends, which lost 5 bases and 8 bases, there was a span of 7 bases. The CDR3 consists of 11 residues. Germline CDR1 SGHTA, CDR2 FQGNSA. CDR3: CASSETYEQFF. The CDR3 DNA reads as TGTGCCAGCAGCGAAACTTATGAGCAGTTCTTC.

The chain links TRBV6-2 or TRBV6-3 to TRBJ2-7; TRBD2 aligns across 7 bases. Trimming removed 7 bases from V and 3 bases from J; junction bases left unmatched: 9. Germline values: CDR1 MNHEY, CDR2 SVGEGT. The CDR3 is 14 residues long. CDR3 protein: CASKAGRAIYEQYF. CDR3 coding DNA: TGTGCCAGCAAAGCGGGGAGGGCAATCTACGAGCAGTACTTC.

The V call is TRBV6-6, the J call TRBJ1-5, with unresolved D. Germline V gene lookup returns CDR1 MNHNY and CDR2 SVGAGI (reference sequence). V lost 8 bases and J 4 bases, leaving 15 bases between the germline ends. The CDR3 runs to 14 residues. This CDR3 is CASRSRANNQPQHF. CDR3 bases: TGTGCCAGCCGCTCTAGGGCCAATAATCAGCCCCAGCATTTT.

This clonotype has a single count. The chain combines TRBV20-1 with TRBJ2-4, with D tentatively TRBD2 (6 bases). The J call may be incorrect, as the DNA end agrees better with TRBJ2-5. This CDR3 spans 13 amino acids. From germline, CDR1 is DFQATT and CDR2 SNEGSKA (reference sequence). CDR3: CSARGGVGETQYF. The CDR3 coding sequence is TGCAGTGCTAGAGGGGGGGTTGGAGAGACCCAGTACTTC.

The chain couples TRBV25-1 to TRBJ2-6; unclear D gene. The V gene lost 7 bases and the J gene lost 0 bases, with 4 bases spanning the gap. The CDR3 runs to 13 residues. Germline loops: CDR1 MGHDK, CDR2 SYGVNS. The CDR3 is CASTNSGANVLTF. The DNA for the CDR3 is TGTGCCAGCACTAACTCTGGGGCCAACGTCCTGACTTTC.

This clonotype appeared many times. A junction end diverges from the germline sequence, so it may reflect a read error. The genes are TRBV4-3 and TRBJ2-5; possibly TRBD1 for D (6 bases). CDR3 length: 13 residues. Looked up from germline, CDR1 is LGHNA and CDR2 is YSLEER. In nucleotides, the CDR3 is TGTGCCAGCAGCCAGGACAGCCAAGAGACCCAGTACTTC. This codes for CASSQDSQETQYF.

The V gene is TRBV20-1, the J gene TRBJ2-4; TRBD2 agrees at 8 bases. The DNA end is more similar to TRBJ2-7, so the J call may be wrong. The CDR3 sequence is 14 residues long. Germline V gives CDR1 DFQATT, CDR2 SNEGSKA (reference sequence). For the CDR3, the DNA is TGCAGTGCCTCCTTGGCGGGGGGAATCTACGAGCAGTACTTC. As protein: CSASLAGGIYEQYF.

This clonotype showed up just a few times. J is TRBJ2-7 and V is TRBV5-1, with TRBD2 matching over 9 bases. CDR3 length: 15 amino acids. V gave up 1 base and J gave up 0 bases; unmatched junction bases: 2. Germline V gene data show CDR1 as SGHRS and CDR2 as YFSETQ. The DNA of the CDR3 is TGCGCCAGCAGCTTGATAGCGGGGGCCTCCTACGAGCAGTACTTC. Its protein is CASSLIAGASYEQYF.

The chain employs TRBV10-3 and TRBJ2-5, with D maybe TRBD2 (5 bases). Per the germline V gene, CDR1 is ENHRY and CDR2 is SYGVKD. Trimming left V 10 bases short and J 5 bases short, with 20 bases between. The length of the CDR3 is 14 residues. The CDR3 region has the DNA TGTGCCACCGGGGAAAGGCAAGTTCCGGAGACCCAGTACTTC. Translation gives CATGERQVPETQYF.

This clonotype appeared a few times. This sequence joins TRBV6-1 and TRBJ2-4; D remains unclear. The end of the DNA is better explained by TRBJ2-7, so the J call may be wrong. CDR1 MNHNS and CDR2 SASEGT come from the germline V gene. The CDR3 runs to 11 residues. The CDR3 is CASSDQNEQYF. CDR3 in DNA: TGTGCCAGCAGTGATCAGAACGAGCAGTACTTC.

The V call is TRBV7-2, the J call TRBJ1-2, with unresolved D. The germline V gene encodes CDR1 SGHTA and CDR2 FQGNSA. Trimming left V 0 bases short and J 2 bases short, with 19 bases between. The CDR3 has 18 amino acids. CDR3 amino acids: CASSLARQMLSGNYGYTF. Written as DNA, the CDR3 is TGTGCCAGCAGCTTAGCGCGGCAGATGCTATCTGGAAACTATGGCTACACCTTC.

The chain employs TRBV29-1 and TRBJ2-3; D is unclear. Per the germline V gene, CDR1 is SQVTM and CDR2 is ANQGSEA. The V gene lost 4 bases and the J gene lost 4 bases, with 6 bases spanning the gap. The CDR3 is 11 amino acids. Here the CDR3 reads CSVARADTQYF. Written as DNA, the CDR3 is TGCAGCGTTGCCCGGGCAGATACGCAGTATTTT.

V usage is TRBV20-1 and J usage is TRBJ2-5, with 8 bases aligning to TRBD2. With 1 base clipped from V and 2 bases from J, the junction kept 3 bases outside the gene matches. This CDR3 is built from 14 residues. Germline CDR1 reads DFQATT; CDR2 reads SNEGSKA (reference sequence). CDR3 in amino acids: CSARVGGGQETQYF. The CDR3 DNA reads as TGCAGTGCTAGAGTCGGCGGGGGGCAAGAGACCCAGTACTTC.

This clonotype has more than one count but fewer than ten. The chain recombines TRBV12-3 or TRBV12-4 with TRBJ2-7; D call uncertain. The J call is doubtful: the DNA matches TRBJ2-5 better. CDR3 length: 12 residues. The DNA of the CDR3 is TGTGCCAGCAGGGACCAGAGAGGGACCCAGTACTTC. Protein: CASRDQRGTQYF.

The chain is built from TRBV7-2 and TRBJ2-6; a possible D gene is TRBD2 (5 bases). This CDR3 spans 15 amino acids. V was clipped by 2 bases and J by 4 bases, with 9 bases between them. Looked up from germline, CDR1 is SGHTA and CDR2 is FQGNSA. The CDR3 DNA sequence: TGTGCCAGCAGCTTAACGACTACCGGGGCCAACGTCCTGACTTTC. This translates into CASSLTTTGANVLTF.

V is TRBV5-1 and J is TRBJ2-7, with a weak D call TRBD1 (5 bases). Germline V gives CDR1 SGHRS, CDR2 YFSETQ. V gave up 2 bases and J gave up 4 bases, with 7 bases separating them. CDR3 length equals 12 residues. The CDR3 loop reads CASSFKGYEQYF. The CDR3 nucleotides read TGCGCCAGCAGCTTTAAGGGGTACGAGCAGTACTTC.

This clonotype showed up just a few times. The chain carries TRBV15 and TRBJ2-1, with 12 bases identical to TRBD2. The CDR3 totals 15 residues. Germline V CDR1 and CDR2: LNHNV, YYDKDF (reference sequence). V lost 1 base, J lost 9 bases, and 4 bases stayed unmatched. In DNA form, the CDR3 reads TGTGCCACCAGCAGAGGGCTAGCGGGGGGGCGTGAGCAGTTCTTC. Its translation: CATSRGLAGGREQFF.

The sample holds many counts of this clonotype. The chain employs TRBV7-9 and TRBJ2-7, with 9 bases fitting TRBD1. The CDR3 runs 15 residues. V was pared by 5 bases and J by 6 bases, with 11 bases of the junction left unmatched. Germline CDR1 is SEHNR and CDR2 is FQNEAQ (reference sequence). CDR3 nucleotides: TGTGCCAGCAGCCGGACAGGGGACGGGAGGTGCGAGCAGTACTTC. Translating it yields CASSRTGDGRCEQYF.

The V gene is TRBV20-1, the J gene TRBJ2-7, with 7 bases identical to TRBD1. V dropped 4 bases and J dropped 3; count of bases not matched to a gene: 9. This CDR3 contains 14 residues. Per germline, CDR1 DFQATT and CDR2 SNEGSKA (reference sequence). The CDR3, as DNA: TGCAGTGCTACCGGGACAGAGAATATCTACGAGCAGTACTTC. Amino acid sequence: CSATGTENIYEQYF.